This T cell receptor beta chain was captured in a study of cytomegalovirus exposure and HLA in healthy donors. V was shortened by 3 bases and J by 5 bases, with 20 bases between the two germline ends. The CDR3 runs to 16 residues. CDR1 and CDR2 (germline): SGHNT, YYREEE (reference sequence). On this clone: Its specificity is not known.

A multiplex PCR was run with 60 Vbeta primers and 13 Jbeta primers. Assay: immunoSEQ multiplex PCR; the TCRdb copy retains only in-frame clones and omits some. In the table there are over 70,000 clones, 77% of which are singletons. Everyone who donated was a healthy bone marrow donor. General observations from the study: What was likely a sequencing artifact was a cluster of highly shared sequence variants. Earlier findings revealed that most TCR beta V segments proved productive either about 87% or about 30% of the time.

The clonotype was recovered from a young man in good health and CMV-seronegative. Sequencing was carried out using PBMCs. This chain uses TRBV5-4 with TRBJ1-1; no clear D. CDR3 protein: CASSSSAGRSVTEAFF. Written as DNA, the CDR3 is TGTGCCAGCAGCTCTTCCGCTGGGAGGTCCGTAACTGAAGCTTTCTTT.